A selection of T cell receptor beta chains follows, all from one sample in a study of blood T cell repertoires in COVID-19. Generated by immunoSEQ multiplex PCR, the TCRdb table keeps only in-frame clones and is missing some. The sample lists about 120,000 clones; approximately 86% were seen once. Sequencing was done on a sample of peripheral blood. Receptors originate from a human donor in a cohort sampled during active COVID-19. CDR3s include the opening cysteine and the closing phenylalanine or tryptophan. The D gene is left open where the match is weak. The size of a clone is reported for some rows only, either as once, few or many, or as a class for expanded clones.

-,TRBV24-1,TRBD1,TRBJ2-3,CATSDSMTGGRSPPSTDTQYF,TGTGCCACCAGTGACTCAATGACAGGGGGGCGGTCTCCCCCTAGCACAGATACGCAGTATTTT
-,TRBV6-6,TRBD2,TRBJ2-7,CASSLGTISSYEQYF,TGTGCCAGCAGCCTCGGGACTATCAGTTCTTACGAGCAGTACTTC
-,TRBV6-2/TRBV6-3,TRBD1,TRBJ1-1,CASSYQGAVNTEAFF,TGTGCCAGCAGTTACCAGGGGGCCGTGAACACTGAAGCTTTCTTT
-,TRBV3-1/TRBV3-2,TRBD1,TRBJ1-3,CASSQQGASGNTIYF,TGTGCCAGCAGCCAGCAGGGGGCCTCTGGAAACACCATATATTTT
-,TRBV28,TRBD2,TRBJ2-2,CASSLTLAGGQGELFF,TGTGCCAGCAGTTTAACCCTAGCGGGGGGGCAGGGGGAGCTGTTTTTT
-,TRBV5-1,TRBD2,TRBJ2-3,CASRADERDFTDTQYF,TGCGCCAGCAGGGCGGACGAGCGGGACTTCACAGATACGCAGTATTTT
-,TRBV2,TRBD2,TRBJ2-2,CASVAGGTGELFF,TGTGCCAGCGTAGCGGGGGGGACCGGGGAGCTGTTTTTT
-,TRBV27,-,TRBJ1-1,CASSLSRVGWGDTEAFF,TGTGCCAGCAGTTTATCGAGGGTGGGGTGGGGAGACACTGAAGCTTTCTTT
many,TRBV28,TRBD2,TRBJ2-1,CASSPPPWTSISNEQFF,TGTGCCAGCAGTCCCCCTCCTTGGACTAGTATTAGCAATGAGCAGTTCTTC
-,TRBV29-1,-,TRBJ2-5,CSASDTLETQYF,TGCAGCGCGTCGGACACCCTTGAGACCCAGTACTTC
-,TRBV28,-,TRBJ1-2,CASSPIMSVYGYTF,TGTGCCAGCAGCCCCATAATGAGTGTCTATGGCTACACCTTC
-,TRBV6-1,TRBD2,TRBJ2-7,CASSDKGGGSIYEQYF,TGTGCCAGCAGTGATAAGGGAGGCGGGAGTATATACGAGCAGTACTTC
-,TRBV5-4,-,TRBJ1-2,CASSSRTANYGYTF,TGTGCCAGCAGCTCCCGGACAGCTAACTATGGCTACACCTTC
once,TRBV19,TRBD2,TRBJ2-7,CASSSSRGGSYEQYF,TGTGCCAGTAGTTCCTCCCGCGGGGGGTCCTACGAGCAGTACTTC
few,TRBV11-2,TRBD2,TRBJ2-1,CASSETSDLNEQFF,TGTGCCAGCAGCGAAACTAGCGACCTTAATGAGCAGTTCTTC
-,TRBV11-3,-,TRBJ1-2,CASSPGSRGHGYTF,TGTGCCAGCAGCCCGGGTAGCAGGGGCCATGGCTACACCTTC
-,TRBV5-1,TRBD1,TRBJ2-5,CASSSTGVAETQYF,TGCGCCAGCAGCTCAACAGGGGTTGCAGAGACCCAGTACTTC
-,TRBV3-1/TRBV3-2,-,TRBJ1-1,CASSASGRGGAFF,TGTGCCAGCAGCGCAAGTGGCAGGGGCGGCGCTTTCTTT
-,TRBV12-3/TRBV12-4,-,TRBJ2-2,CASSVNTGELFF,TGTGCCAGCAGCGTTAACACCGGGGAGCTGTTTTTT
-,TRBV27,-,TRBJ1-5,CASTVKGGNQPQHF,TGTGCCAGCACTGTCAAAGGGGGCAATCAGCCCCAGCATTTT
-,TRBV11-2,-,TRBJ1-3,CASSWGGASGNTIYF,TGTGCCAGCAGCTGGGGGGGGGCCTCTGGAAACACCATATATTTT
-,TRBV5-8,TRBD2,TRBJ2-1,CASSFGSGWGDEQFF,TGTGCCAGCAGCTTCGGTAGCGGGTGGGGGGATGAGCAGTTCTTC
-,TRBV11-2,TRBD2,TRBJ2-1,CASSPRTSGVIEQFF,TGTGCCAGCAGCCCACGGACTAGCGGGGTGATAGAGCAGTTCTTC
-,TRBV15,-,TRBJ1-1,CATSRGRGTEAFF,TGTGCCACCAGCAGAGGCAGGGGCACTGAAGCTTTCTTT
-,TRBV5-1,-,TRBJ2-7,CASSPPSGQRYSYEQYF,TGCGCCAGCAGCCCCCCTTCCGGGCAGCGGTACTCCTACGAGCAGTACTTC
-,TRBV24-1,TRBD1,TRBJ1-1,CATSGGQGSTEAFF,TGTGCCACCAGTGGGGGACAGGGGAGCACTGAAGCTTTCTTT
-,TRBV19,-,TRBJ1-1,CASSRGQLNTEAFF,TGTGCCAGTAGTAGGGGACAATTGAACACTGAAGCTTTCTTT
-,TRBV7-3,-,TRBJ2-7,CASSVSSTRKTYEQYF,TGTGCCAGCAGCGTCTCCTCTACTAGGAAGACCTACGAGCAGTACTTC
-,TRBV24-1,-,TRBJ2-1,CATSDRDLIYNEQFF,TGTGCCACCAGCGATCGGGATTTAATTTACAATGAGCAGTTCTTC
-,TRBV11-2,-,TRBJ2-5,CASSLSGGETQYF,TGTGCCAGCAGCTTAAGTGGGGGGGAGACCCAGTACTTC
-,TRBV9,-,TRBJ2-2,CASSGNTGLTGELFF,TGTGCCAGCAGCGGGAATACGGGACTCACCGGGGAGCTGTTTTTT
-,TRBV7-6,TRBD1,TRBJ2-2,CASSKAGGAGELFF,TGTGCCAGCAGCAAAGCAGGGGGCGCGGGGGAGCTGTTTTTT
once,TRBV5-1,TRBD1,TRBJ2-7,CASSLGDSNEQYF,TGCGCCAGCAGCTTGGGGGACAGTAACGAGCAGTACTTC
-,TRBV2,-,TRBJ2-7,CASSVDTISYEQYF,TGTGCCAGCAGTGTTGACACGATTTCCTACGAGCAGTACTTC
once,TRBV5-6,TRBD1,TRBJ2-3,CASSIRQGEIPDTQYF,TGTGCCAGCAGTATAAGACAGGGGGAAATACCAGATACGCAGTATTTT
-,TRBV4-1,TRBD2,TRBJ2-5,CASSQGPAGGQETQYF,TGCGCCAGCAGCCAAGGCCCAGCGGGGGGACAAGAGACCCAGTACTTC
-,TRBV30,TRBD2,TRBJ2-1,CAWSGLANNEQFF,TGTGCCTGGAGTGGACTAGCTAACAATGAGCAGTTCTTC
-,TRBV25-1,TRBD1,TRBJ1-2,CASSGQGTVFGYTF,TGTGCCAGCAGTGGACAGGGGACAGTCTTCGGCTACACCTTC
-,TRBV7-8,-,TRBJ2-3,CASSLQGGRGTDTQYF,TGTGCCAGCAGCTTACAGGGAGGCCGGGGCACAGATACGCAGTATTTT
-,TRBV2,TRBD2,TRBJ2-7,CASRGLAGGRDNYEQYF,TGTGCCAGCCGGGGACTAGCGGGAGGTCGGGATAACTACGAGCAGTACTTC
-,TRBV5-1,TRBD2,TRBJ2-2,CASSRTSGTVTGELFF,TGCGCCAGCAGCCGGACTAGCGGGACGGTCACCGGGGAGCTGTTTTTT